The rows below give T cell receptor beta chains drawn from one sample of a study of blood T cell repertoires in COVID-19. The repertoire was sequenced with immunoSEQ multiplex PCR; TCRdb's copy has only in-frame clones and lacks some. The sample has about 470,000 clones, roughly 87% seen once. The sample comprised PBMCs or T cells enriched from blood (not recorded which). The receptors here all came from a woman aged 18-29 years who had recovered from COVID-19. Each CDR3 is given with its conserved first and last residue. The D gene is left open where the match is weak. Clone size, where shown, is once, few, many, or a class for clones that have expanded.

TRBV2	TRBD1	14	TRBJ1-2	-	TGTGCCAGCAAGCAACAGGGGGCCGACTATGGCTACACCTTC	CASKQQGADYGYTF
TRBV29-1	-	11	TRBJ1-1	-	TGCAGCGTTAGGACAGACACTGAAGCTTTCTTT	CSVRTDTEAFF
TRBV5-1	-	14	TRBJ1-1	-	TGCGCCAGCAGCTTAAGCGGGGAGAACACTGAAGCTTTCTTT	CASSLSGENTEAFF
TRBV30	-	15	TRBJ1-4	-	TGTGCCTGGTCAAAGTGGGGGACTTTGGACGAAAAACTGTTTTTT	CAWSKWGTLDEKLFF
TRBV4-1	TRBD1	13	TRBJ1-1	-	TGCGCCAGCAGCCAAGTTGAGGACAGGGAAGCTTTCTTT	CASSQVEDREAFF
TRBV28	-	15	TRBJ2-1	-	TGTGCCAGCAGTACGACCCGGGGGAAATACAATGAGCAGTTCTTC	CASSTTRGKYNEQFF
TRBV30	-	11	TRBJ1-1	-	TGTGCCTGGAAAGAGGAGGGCCCAGCTTTCTTT	CAWKEEGPAFF
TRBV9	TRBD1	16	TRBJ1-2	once	TGTGCCAGCAGCGTAGGGCCGGAGACAGGGGTGAATGGCTACACCTTC	CASSVGPETGVNGYTF
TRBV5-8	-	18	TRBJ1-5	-	TGTGCCAGCAGTCAGGGTAGCGGGGTAGTAGAGAGCAATCAGCCCCAGCATTTT	CASSQGSGVVESNQPQHF
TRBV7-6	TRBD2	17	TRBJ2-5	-	TGTGCCAGCAGCTTAGCCCCACTAGCGGGGGTCCAAGAGACCCAGTACTTC	CASSLAPLAGVQETQYF
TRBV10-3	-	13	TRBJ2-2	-	TGTGCCATCAGTTACCAGGGATCCGGGGAGCTGTTTTTT	CAISYQGSGELFF
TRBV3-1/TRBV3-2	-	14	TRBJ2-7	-	TGTGCCAGCAGCCAAGGCGCCGAGAGGAGCCGAGAGTACTTC	CASSQGAERSREYF
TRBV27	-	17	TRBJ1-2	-	TGTGCCAGCAGTTTTCGGGGACAACGGGAGGGTATCTATGGCTACACCTTC	CASSFRGQREGIYGYTF
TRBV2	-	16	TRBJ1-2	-	TGTGCCAGCAGTGAAGACCAGGGGCCATTTAACTATGGCTACACCTTC	CASSEDQGPFNYGYTF
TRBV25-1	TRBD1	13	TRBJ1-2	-	TGTGCCAGCAGTGGGACAGGGGGCCGATTCTACACCTTC	CASSGTGGRFYTF
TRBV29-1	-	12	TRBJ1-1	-	TGCAGCGTTGAGGAGGGTTACACTGAAGCTTTCTTT	CSVEEGYTEAFF
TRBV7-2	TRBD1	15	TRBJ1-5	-	TGTGCCAGCAGCTTAGCGGGACAGGCCAATCAGCCCCAGCATTTT	CASSLAGQANQPQHF
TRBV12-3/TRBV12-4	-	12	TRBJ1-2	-	TGTGCCAGCAGTTTCAGGGATAGGGGCTACACCTTC	CASSFRDRGYTF
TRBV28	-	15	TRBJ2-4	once	TGTGCCAGCAGCCAGTTTCTTTTAGCCAAAAACATTCAGTACTTC	CASSQFLLAKNIQYF
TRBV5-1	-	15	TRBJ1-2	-	TGCGCCAGCAGCTTGAGGGAGGACCCCATCGATGGCTACACCTTC	CASSLREDPIDGYTF
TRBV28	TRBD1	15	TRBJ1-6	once	TGTGCCAGCAGTTTAGCAGGGACAGAGAATTCACCCCTCCACTTT	CASSLAGTENSPLHF
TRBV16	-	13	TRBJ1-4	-	TGTGCCAGCAGCAGGGGATCGAATGAAAAACTGTTTTTT	CASSRGSNEKLFF
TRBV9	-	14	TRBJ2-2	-	TGTGCCAGCAGCTTACGCGGGGTTTCCGGGGAGCTGTTTTTT	CASSLRGVSGELFF
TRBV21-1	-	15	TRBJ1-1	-	TGTGCCAGCAGCAAACAGGGGGCTGGGAGCACTGAAGCTTTCTTT	CASSKQGAGSTEAFF
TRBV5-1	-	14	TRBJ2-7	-	TGCGCCAGCAGCTCCGGGCCGGGACTCTACGAGCAGTACTTC	CASSSGPGLYEQYF
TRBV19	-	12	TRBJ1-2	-	TGTGCCAGTAGCGATCGGGACTATGGCTACACCTTC	CASSDRDYGYTF
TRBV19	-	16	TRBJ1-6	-	TGTGCCAGCGGGCCGGGGGGGGCCTCTTATAATTCACCCCTCCACTTT	CASGPGGASYNSPLHF
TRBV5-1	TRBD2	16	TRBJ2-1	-	TGCGCCAGCAGCCAGGCAGGACTAGCGGGTGACAATGAGCAGTTCTTC	CASSQAGLAGDNEQFF
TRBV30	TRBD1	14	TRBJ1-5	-	TGTGCCTGGGGTGGTGGACAGGGCAATCAGCCCCAGCATTTT	CAWGGGQGNQPQHF
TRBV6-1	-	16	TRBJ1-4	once	TGTGCCAGCAGTGTCTTTGACACCTCAACTAATGAAAAACTGTTTTTT	CASSVFDTSTNEKLFF
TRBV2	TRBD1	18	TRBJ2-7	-	TGTGCCAGCAGTACCCCGGGACAGGGGGCCTCTTCTACCTACGAGCAGTACTTC	CASSTPGQGASSTYEQYF
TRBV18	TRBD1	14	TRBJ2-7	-	TGTGCCAGCTCACTTGGACAGGGACCGTACGAGCAGTACTTC	CASSLGQGPYEQYF